This T cell receptor (beta chain) was sequenced during a study of cytomegalovirus exposure and HLA in healthy donors. Study-level points and caveats: Prior analysis indicated that the majority of TCR beta V segments exhibited productivity approximately 90% or approximately 30% of the time.

The PCR was carried out with 60 Vbeta primers and 13 Jbeta primers. Repertoires were generated with immunoSEQ multiplex PCR, while TCRdb's copy carries only in-frame clones and drops some. The table shows roughly 120,000 clones, with about 80% occurring only once. Details on this clone: Its antigen is unidentified.

V was shortened by 7 bases and J by 6 bases, with 19 bases between the two germline ends. Germline lookup yields CDR1 MDHEN and CDR2 SYDVKM. The CDR3 loop spans 14 amino acids. This TCR derives from a man aged 18 to 29 in good health and CMV-seronegative. The chain uses TRBV28 and TRBJ2-7; TRBD1 is a possible D gene (6 bases). What was sequenced was PBMCs. CDR3 protein: CASIWGRLGAEQYF. The CDR3 DNA reads TGTGCCAGCATTTGGGGGCGGTTGGGGGCCGAGCAGTACTTC. Drawing the rest from reference TRBV28 and TRBJ2-7, the complete variable domain is DVKVTQSSRYLVKRTGEKVFLECVQDMDHENMFWYRQDPGLGLRLIYFSYDVKMKEKGDIPEGYSVSREKKERFSLILESASTNQTSMYLCASIWGRLGAEQYFGPGTRLTVT.